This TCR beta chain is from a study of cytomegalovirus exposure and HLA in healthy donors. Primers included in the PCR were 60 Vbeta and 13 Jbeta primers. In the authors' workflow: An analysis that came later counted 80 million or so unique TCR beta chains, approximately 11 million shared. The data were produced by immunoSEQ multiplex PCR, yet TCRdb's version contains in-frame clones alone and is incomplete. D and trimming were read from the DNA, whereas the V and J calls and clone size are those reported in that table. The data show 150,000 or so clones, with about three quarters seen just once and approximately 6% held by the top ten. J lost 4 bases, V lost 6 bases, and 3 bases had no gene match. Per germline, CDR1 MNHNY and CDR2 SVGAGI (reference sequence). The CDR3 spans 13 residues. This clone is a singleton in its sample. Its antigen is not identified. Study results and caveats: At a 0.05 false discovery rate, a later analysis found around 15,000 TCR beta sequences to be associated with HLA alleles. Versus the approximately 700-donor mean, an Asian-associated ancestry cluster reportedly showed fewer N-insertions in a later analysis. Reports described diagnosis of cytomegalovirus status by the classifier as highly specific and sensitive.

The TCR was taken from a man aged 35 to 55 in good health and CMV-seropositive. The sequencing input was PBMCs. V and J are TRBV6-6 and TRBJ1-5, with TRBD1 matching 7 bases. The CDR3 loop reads CASSQTGNQPQHF. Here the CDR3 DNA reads TGTGCCAGCAGCCAGACAGGGAATCAGCCCCAGCATTTT.